A selection of T cell receptor beta chains follows, all from one sample in a study of glioma-infiltrating T cells. TCRdb reprocessed the multiplex PCR reads with MiXCR, giving one entry per CDR3 protein. The table has approximately 110,000 distinct CDR3 sequences, less than 30% seen once; the top ten hold roughly 15%. Sequencing used glioma tissue, nonneoplastic brain tissue, or PBMCs (not recorded which). These receptors were obtained from a human donor with low-grade glioma or glioblastoma, undergoing nonglioma brain surgery, or in good health (not recorded which). Each CDR3 is given without its conserved first and last residue. The order of the fields is J gene, CDR3 length, V gene, clone size, CDR3 protein. Size is stated for part of the rows, as once, few or many counts, or as a class when the clone is expanded.

j_call: TRBJ1-1; cdr3_length: 11; v_call: TRBV20-1; clone_size: many; cdr3_aa: SASGDRDTEAF
j_call: TRBJ1-5; cdr3_length: 13; v_call: TRBV28; clone_size: many; cdr3_aa: ACQGGGFWNQPQH
j_call: TRBJ2-5; cdr3_length: 11; v_call: TRBV4-1; clone_size: many; cdr3_aa: ASSQGLVETQY
j_call: TRBJ1-1; cdr3_length: 14; v_call: TRBV4-1; clone_size: many; cdr3_aa: ASSQEEGQVNTEAF
j_call: TRBJ2-7; cdr3_length: 12; v_call: TRBV20-1; clone_size: many; cdr3_aa: SARGRDRAYEQY
j_call: TRBJ1-4; cdr3_length: 11; v_call: TRBV5-5; clone_size: few; cdr3_aa: ASSFGLGEKLF
j_call: TRBJ2-1; cdr3_length: 10; v_call: TRBV6-2/TRBV6-3; clone_size: NA; cdr3_aa: GSSHRWGEQF
j_call: TRBJ2-7; cdr3_length: 13; v_call: TRBV20-1; clone_size: many; cdr3_aa: SASPGGLSRYEQY
j_call: TRBJ2-7; cdr3_length: 13; v_call: TRBV6-1; clone_size: many; cdr3_aa: ASSQTGGWRREQY
j_call: TRBJ1-5; cdr3_length: 10; v_call: TRBV20-1; clone_size: many; cdr3_aa: SAWDSNQPQH
j_call: TRBJ2-1; cdr3_length: 11; v_call: TRBV19; clone_size: many; cdr3_aa: ASSIARGYEQF
j_call: TRBJ1-6; cdr3_length: 14; v_call: TRBV19; clone_size: NA; cdr3_aa: ASSPGQGRYNSPLH
j_call: TRBJ2-7; cdr3_length: 15; v_call: TRBV12-3/TRBV12-4; clone_size: NA; cdr3_aa: ASSFGTSGRHAYEQY
j_call: TRBJ2-7; cdr3_length: 11; v_call: TRBV7-3; clone_size: many; cdr3_aa: ASSPSRGYEQY
j_call: TRBJ1-6; cdr3_length: 12; v_call: TRBV5-4; clone_size: NA; cdr3_aa: ASSRDRDNSPLH
j_call: TRBJ2-5; cdr3_length: 13; v_call: TRBV4-1; clone_size: NA; cdr3_aa: ASSRLRHTEETQY
j_call: TRBJ2-5; cdr3_length: 16; v_call: TRBV9; clone_size: NA; cdr3_aa: ASSQSDPIAGYQGTQY
j_call: TRBJ2-7; cdr3_length: 10; v_call: TRBV12-3/TRBV12-4; clone_size: many; cdr3_aa: ASRWFDREVL
j_call: TRBJ1-6; cdr3_length: 13; v_call: TRBV28; clone_size: many; cdr3_aa: ASSLSQGVRSPLH
j_call: TRBJ1-1; cdr3_length: 12; v_call: TRBV4-1; clone_size: many; cdr3_aa: ASSQDRSLTEAF
j_call: TRBJ2-3; cdr3_length: 14; v_call: TRBV19; clone_size: few; cdr3_aa: ASSNLQASSTDTQY
j_call: TRBJ2-1; cdr3_length: 14; v_call: TRBV7-9; clone_size: many; cdr3_aa: ASGGKRESTYNEQF
j_call: TRBJ2-3; cdr3_length: 15; v_call: TRBV28; clone_size: many; cdr3_aa: ASSLWNRSGKTDTQY
j_call: TRBJ2-7; cdr3_length: 12; v_call: TRBV12-3/TRBV12-4; clone_size: NA; cdr3_aa: ASLPRLGGYEQY
j_call: TRBJ2-5; cdr3_length: 12; v_call: TRBV6-1; clone_size: many; cdr3_aa: ASNRGQGGETQY
j_call: TRBJ1-1; cdr3_length: 12; v_call: TRBV29-1; clone_size: NA; cdr3_aa: SVTGPPLNTEAF
j_call: TRBJ2-3; cdr3_length: 13; v_call: TRBV7-3; clone_size: NA; cdr3_aa: ASSPGQGNTDTQY
j_call: TRBJ2-3; cdr3_length: 12; v_call: TRBV10-2; clone_size: many; cdr3_aa: ASKASGSSDTQY
j_call: TRBJ2-3; cdr3_length: 13; v_call: TRBV2; clone_size: few; cdr3_aa: ASSPSVPFTDTQY
j_call: TRBJ1-6; cdr3_length: 11; v_call: TRBV10-3; clone_size: few; cdr3_aa: AIQRDENSPLH
j_call: TRBJ1-6; cdr3_length: 13; v_call: TRBV12-3/TRBV12-4; clone_size: many; cdr3_aa: ASTHTGYLHSPLH
j_call: TRBJ2-6; cdr3_length: 15; v_call: TRBV27; clone_size: many; cdr3_aa: ASSSTGELAGANVLT
j_call: TRBJ2-3; cdr3_length: 9; v_call: TRBV12-3/TRBV12-4; clone_size: many; cdr3_aa: ASSFSDTQY
j_call: TRBJ2-2; cdr3_length: 12; v_call: TRBV12-3/TRBV12-4; clone_size: NA; cdr3_aa: ASSFSRDTGELF
j_call: TRBJ2-5; cdr3_length: 14; v_call: TRBV7-9; clone_size: once; cdr3_aa: ASSFQLSGVQETQY
j_call: TRBJ1-1; cdr3_length: 11; v_call: TRBV19; clone_size: many; cdr3_aa: ASSIQSFTEAF
j_call: TRBJ1-1; cdr3_length: 13; v_call: TRBV3-1; clone_size: few; cdr3_aa: ASSPQTGVNTEAF
j_call: TRBJ2-2; cdr3_length: 12; v_call: TRBV12-3/TRBV12-4; clone_size: NA; cdr3_aa: ASSPLGNTGELF
j_call: TRBJ2-3; cdr3_length: 10; v_call: TRBV29-1; clone_size: NA; cdr3_aa: SAVPSQDTQY